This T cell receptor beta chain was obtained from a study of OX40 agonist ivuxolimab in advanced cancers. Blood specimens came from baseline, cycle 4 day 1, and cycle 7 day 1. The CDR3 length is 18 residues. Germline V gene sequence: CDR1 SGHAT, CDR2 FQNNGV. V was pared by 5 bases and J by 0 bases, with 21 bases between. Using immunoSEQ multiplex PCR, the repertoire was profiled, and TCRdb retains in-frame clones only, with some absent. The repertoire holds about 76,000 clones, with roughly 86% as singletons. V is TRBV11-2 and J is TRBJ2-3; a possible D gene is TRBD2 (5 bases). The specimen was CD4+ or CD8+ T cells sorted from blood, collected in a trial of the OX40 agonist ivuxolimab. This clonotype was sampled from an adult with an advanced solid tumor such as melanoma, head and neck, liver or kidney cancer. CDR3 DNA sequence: TGTGCCAGCAGCCCAGGACTTAGCGCCTCCCGTAGCACAGATACGCAGTATTTT. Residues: CASSPGLSASRSTDTQYF.